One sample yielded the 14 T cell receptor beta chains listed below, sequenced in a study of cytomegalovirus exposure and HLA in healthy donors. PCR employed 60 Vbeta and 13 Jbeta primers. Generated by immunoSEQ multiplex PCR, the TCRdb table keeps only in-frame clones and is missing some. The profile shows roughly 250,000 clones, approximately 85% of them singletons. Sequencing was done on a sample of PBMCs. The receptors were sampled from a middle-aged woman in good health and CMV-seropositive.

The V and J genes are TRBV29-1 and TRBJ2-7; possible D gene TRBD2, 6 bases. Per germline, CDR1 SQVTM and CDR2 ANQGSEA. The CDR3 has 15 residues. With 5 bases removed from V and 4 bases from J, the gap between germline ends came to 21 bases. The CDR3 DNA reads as TGCAGCGTTCGGCGGGCTAGCGACCCGCTATACGAGCAGTACTTC. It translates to CSVRRASDPLYEQYF.

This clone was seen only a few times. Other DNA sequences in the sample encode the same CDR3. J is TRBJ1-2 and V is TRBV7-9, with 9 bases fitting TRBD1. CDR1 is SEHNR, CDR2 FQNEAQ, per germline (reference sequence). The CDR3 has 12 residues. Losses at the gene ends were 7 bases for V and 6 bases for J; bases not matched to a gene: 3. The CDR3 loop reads CASTTGGDGYTF. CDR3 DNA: TGTGCCAGCACCACAGGGGGCGATGGCTACACCTTC.

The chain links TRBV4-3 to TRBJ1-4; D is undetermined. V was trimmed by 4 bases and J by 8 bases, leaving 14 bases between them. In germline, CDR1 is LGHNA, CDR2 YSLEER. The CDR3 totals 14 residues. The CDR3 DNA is TGCGCCAGCAGCCCCACCCGCGCGATAGAAAAACTGTTTTTT. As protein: CASSPTRAIEKLFF.

CDR3 sequence: CAISGASGNNEQFF. The DNA of the CDR3 is TGTGCCATCAGTGGGGCTAGCGGGAACAATGAGCAGTTCTTC. The V and J genes are TRBV10-3 and TRBJ2-1; 9 bases align to TRBD2. Unmatched junction bases numbered 3, after V lost 4 bases and J lost 5 bases. This CDR3 spans 14 amino acids. CDR1 is ENHRY and CDR2 is SYGVKD in the germline V gene.

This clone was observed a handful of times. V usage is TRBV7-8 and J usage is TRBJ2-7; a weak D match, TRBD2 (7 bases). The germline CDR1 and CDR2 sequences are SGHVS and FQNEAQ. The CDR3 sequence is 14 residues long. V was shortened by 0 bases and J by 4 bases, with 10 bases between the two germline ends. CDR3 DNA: TGTGCCAGCAGCTTAGCGGGAGGGGGATACGAGCAGTACTTC. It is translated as CASSLAGGGYEQYF.

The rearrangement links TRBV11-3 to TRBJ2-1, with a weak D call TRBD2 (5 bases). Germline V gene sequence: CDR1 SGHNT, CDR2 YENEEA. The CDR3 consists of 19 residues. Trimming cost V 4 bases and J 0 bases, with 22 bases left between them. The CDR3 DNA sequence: TGTGCCAGCAGCTCCTCTTCCCTCAGCGGCCTGAGCTCCTACAATGAGCAGTTCTTC. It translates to CASSSSSLSGLSSYNEQFF.

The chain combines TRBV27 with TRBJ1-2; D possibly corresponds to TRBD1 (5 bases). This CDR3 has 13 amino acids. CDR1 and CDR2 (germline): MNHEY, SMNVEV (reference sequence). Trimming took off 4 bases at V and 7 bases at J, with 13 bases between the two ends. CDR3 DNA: TGTGCCAGCAGTTCCTCAGGGTCCCTTGGCTACACCTTC. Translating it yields CASSSSGSLGYTF.

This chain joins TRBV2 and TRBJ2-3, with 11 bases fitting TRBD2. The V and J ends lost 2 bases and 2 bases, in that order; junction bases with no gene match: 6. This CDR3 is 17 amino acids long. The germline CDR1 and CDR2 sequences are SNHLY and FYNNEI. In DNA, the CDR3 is TGTGCCAGCAGTGAATTCGCTAGCGGGAGGTCCACAGATACGCAGTATTTT. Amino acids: CASSEFASGRSTDTQYF.

CDR3 DNA: TGTGCCAGTAGTCCCCCTTGGCATTTT. Amino acid sequence: CASSPPWHF. This sequence joins TRBV19 and TRBJ1-5; D gene uncertain. The CDR3 is 9 amino acids. V was trimmed by 5 bases and J by 15 bases, leaving 8 bases between them. Looked up from germline, CDR1 is LNHDA and CDR2 is SQIVND (reference sequence). The full variable domain, with the rest looked up from reference TRBV19 and TRBJ1-5, is DGGITQSPKYLFRKEGQNVTLSCEQNLNHDAMYWYRQDPGQGLRLIYYSQIVNDFQKGDIAEGYSVSREKKESFPLTVTSAQKNPTAFYLCASSPPWHFGDGTRLSIL.

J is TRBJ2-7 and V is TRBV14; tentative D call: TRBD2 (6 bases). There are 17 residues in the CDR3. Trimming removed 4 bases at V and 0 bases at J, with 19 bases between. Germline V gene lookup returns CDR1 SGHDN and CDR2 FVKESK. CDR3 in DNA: TGTGCCAGCAGCCTTTGGGTAGGGACTGACAGCTCCTACGAGCAGTACTTC. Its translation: CASSLWVGTDSSYEQYF.

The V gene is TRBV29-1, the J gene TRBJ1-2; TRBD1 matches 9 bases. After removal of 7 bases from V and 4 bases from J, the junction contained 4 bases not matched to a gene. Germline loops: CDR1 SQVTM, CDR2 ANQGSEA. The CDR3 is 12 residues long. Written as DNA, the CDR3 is TGCAGCGCGGGACAGGGTGCCTATGGCTACACCTTC. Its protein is CSAGQGAYGYTF.

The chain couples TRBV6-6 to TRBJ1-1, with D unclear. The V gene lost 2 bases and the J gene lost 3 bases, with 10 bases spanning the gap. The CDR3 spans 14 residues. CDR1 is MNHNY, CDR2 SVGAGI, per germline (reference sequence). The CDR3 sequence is CASSYGIEDTEAFF. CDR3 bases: TGTGCCAGCAGTTACGGTATAGAGGACACTGAAGCTTTCTTT.

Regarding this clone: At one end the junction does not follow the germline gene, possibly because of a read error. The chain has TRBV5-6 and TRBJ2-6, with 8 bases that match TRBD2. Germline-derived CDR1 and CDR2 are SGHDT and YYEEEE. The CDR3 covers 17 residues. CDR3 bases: TGTGCCAGCAGTCGGGGGGGGACAAGCTCTGGGGCCAACGGCCTGACTTTC. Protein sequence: CASSRGGTSSGANGLTF.

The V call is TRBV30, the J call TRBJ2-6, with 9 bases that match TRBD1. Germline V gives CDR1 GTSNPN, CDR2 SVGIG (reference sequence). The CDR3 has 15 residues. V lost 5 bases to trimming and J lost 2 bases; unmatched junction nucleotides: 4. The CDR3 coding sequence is TGTGCCTGGGGTCGGGACAGGGCTGGGGCCAACGTCCTGACTTTC. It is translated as CAWGRDRAGANVLTF.